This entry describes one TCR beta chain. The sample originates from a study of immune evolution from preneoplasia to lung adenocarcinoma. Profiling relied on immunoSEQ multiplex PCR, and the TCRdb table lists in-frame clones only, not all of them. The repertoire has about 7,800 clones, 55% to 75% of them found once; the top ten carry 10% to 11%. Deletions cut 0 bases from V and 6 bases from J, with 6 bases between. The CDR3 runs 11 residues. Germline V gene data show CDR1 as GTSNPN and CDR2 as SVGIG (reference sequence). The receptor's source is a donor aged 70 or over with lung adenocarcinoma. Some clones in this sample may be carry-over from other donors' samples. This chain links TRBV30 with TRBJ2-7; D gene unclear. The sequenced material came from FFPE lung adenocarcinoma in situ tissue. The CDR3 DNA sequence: TGTGCCTGGAGTGTAGGAGCCGAGCAGTACTTC. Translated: CAWSVGAEQYF.